These 9 T cell receptor beta chains came from one sample sequenced in a study of cytomegalovirus exposure and HLA in healthy donors. The PCR had 60 Vbeta and 13 Jbeta primers. The assay was immunoSEQ multiplex PCR, and TCRdb's table has in-frame clones only and misses some. The data contain some 160,000 clones, approximately 82% of them singletons. The sample comprised PBMCs. The receptor set was obtained from a man aged 50 to 60 in good health and CMV-seropositive.

This chain links TRBV29-1 with TRBJ1-2, with D maybe TRBD1 (6 bases). The CDR3 totals 13 residues. Trimming took 2 bases from V and 4 from J, leaving 11 bases between them. Germline V gene lookup returns CDR1 SQVTM and CDR2 ANQGSEA. The DNA of the CDR3 is TGCAGCGTTGAATCAGGGGCAGTCTATGGCTACACCTTC. Encoded protein: CSVESGAVYGYTF.

The chain links TRBV5-1 to TRBJ2-7; 11 bases are a match to TRBD2. Germline trimming cut 5 bases from V and 5 bases from J; bases unmatched to any gene: 15. CDR3 length: 17 residues. Looked up from germline, CDR1 is SGHRS and CDR2 is YFSETQ. The CDR3: CASRTQISGRAGNEQYV. The CDR3 DNA is TGCGCCAGCAGAACCCAAATTAGCGGGAGGGCAGGAAACGAGCAGTACGTC.

In its sample, this clone was seen once. This chain links TRBV7-6 with TRBJ2-5; the match to TRBD2 covers 11 bases. Losses at the gene ends were 4 bases for V and 4 bases for J; bases not matched to a gene: 8. The CDR3 has 16 amino acids. Germline CDR1 and CDR2: SGHVS and FNYEAQ. CDR3 loop: CASSSIAGGPIETQYF. Written as DNA, the CDR3 is TGTGCCAGCAGCTCCATAGCGGGAGGGCCAATAGAGACCCAGTACTTC.

V and J are TRBV6-1 and TRBJ2-5; D might be TRBD2 (6 bases). Germline V CDR1 and CDR2: MNHNS, SASEGT. The CDR3 sequence is 15 residues long. Trimming left V 3 bases short and J 3 bases short, with 14 bases between. The CDR3 nucleotides read TGTGCCAGCAGTGACGGCCGGGAGCTCAAAGAGACCCAGTACTTC. This sequence encodes CASSDGRELKETQYF.

The V and J genes are TRBV5-4 and TRBJ1-6; 7 bases agree with TRBD1. The germline gives CDR1 SGHNT, CDR2 YYREEE (reference sequence). Losses at the gene ends were 3 bases for V and 12 bases for J; bases not matched to a gene: 12. This CDR3 comprises 15 residues. The CDR3 region is CASSSTGEFREPLHF. For the CDR3, the DNA is TGTGCCAGCAGCTCTACAGGGGAATTTCGCGAACCCCTCCACTTT.

This clone appeared once. The chain carries TRBV19 and TRBJ2-5; 8 bases map to TRBD2. The CDR3 contains 15 residues. With V trimmed by 5 bases and J by 5 bases, 10 bases remained unmatched. CDR1 is LNHDA, CDR2 SQIVND, per germline (reference sequence). DNA for the CDR3: TGTGCCAGTAGTCCACCGGGACTAGATCGGGAGACCCAGTACTTC. It yields the protein CASSPPGLDRETQYF.

The gene calls are TRBV4-1 and TRBJ1-1; 10 positions agree with TRBD1. This CDR3 region has 16 residues. The V and J ends lost 4 bases and 3 bases, in that order; junction bases with no gene match: 8. Germline V gives CDR1 MGHRA, CDR2 YSYEKL. The CDR3: CASSPRQGAVDTEAFF. The DNA of the CDR3 is TGCGCCAGCAGCCCTAGACAGGGGGCCGTCGACACTGAAGCTTTCTTT.

J is TRBJ2-4 and V is TRBV19; D may be TRBD1 (6 bases). Germline loops: CDR1 LNHDA, CDR2 SQIVND (reference sequence). The CDR3 runs to 14 residues. The V and J ends lost 10 bases and 3 bases respectively, with 16 bases between them. The CDR3 spells CATEPGHSKNIQYF. The CDR3 coding sequence is TGTGCCACCGAACCGGGACATAGCAAAAACATTCAGTACTTC.

This chain links TRBV19 with TRBJ2-5; TRBD2 might be the D (6 bases). Trimming removed 1 base from V and 2 bases from J, with 8 bases in between. CDR3 size: 14 residues. Germline lookup yields CDR1 LNHDA and CDR2 SQIVND (reference sequence). CDR3 nucleotide sequence: TGTGCCAGTAGTATAGGAGGAGGGCAAGAGACCCAGTACTTC. This gives the protein CASSIGGGQETQYF.